The source of this T cell receptor beta chain is a study of shared clonotypes between healthy human individuals. The CDR3 loop spans 19 amino acids. CDR1 is MNHEY, CDR2 SMNVEV, per germline (reference sequence). The trim removed 3 bases at V and 0 bases at J, leaving 11 bases unmatched. Data came from immunoSEQ multiplex PCR; TCRdb stores just in-frame clones and leaves some out. Among some 550,000 clones listed, 95% to 98% were seen once. The source is a woman aged 25 to 39 in good health. The specimen was naive CD4+ T cells sorted from blood. Subset given: CD45RA+ positively selected. This sequence joins TRBV27 and TRBJ2-2; 9 nucleotides match TRBD1. This CDR3 reads CASSFRPRDRAPNTGELFF. The DNA of the CDR3 is TGTGCCAGCAGTTTTCGCCCCCGGGACAGGGCCCCGAACACCGGGGAGCTGTTTTTT.